The 27 T cell receptor beta chains given below trace back to one sample, sequenced in a study of T cells in localized non-small cell lung cancer. Repertoires were generated with immunoSEQ multiplex PCR, while TCRdb's copy carries only in-frame clones and drops some. The sample carries about 970 clones, 33% recorded once. Sequences were derived from lung tumor tissue, sampled before any cancer treatment. The receptors were sampled from a male donor at least 60 years old with stage II squamous cell lung carcinoma.

The rearrangement uses TRBV30 and TRBJ1-2; D gene unclear. The CDR3 contains 12 residues. V dropped 0 bases and J dropped 4 bases, with 6 bases sitting between them. Germline V lookup: CDR1 GTSNPN, CDR2 SVGIG (reference sequence). CDR3 nucleotide sequence: TGTGCCTGGAGTGTAATAGGCTATGGCTACACCTTC. It encodes CAWSVIGYGYTF.

This clone was observed a handful of times. The rearrangement joins TRBV9 to TRBJ1-2; possible D gene TRBD1, 5 bases. Germline-derived CDR1 and CDR2 are SGDLS and YYNGEE. The V and J ends lost 6 bases and 2 bases respectively, with 11 bases between them. The CDR3 has 13 residues. As DNA, the CDR3 is TGTGCCAGCACCATGACAGTGAACTATGGCTACACCTTC. Translated, it gives CASTMTVNYGYTF.

The J gene is TRBJ2-7, the V gene TRBV19; 8 positions match TRBD1. CDR3 length: 14 residues. Trimming cost V 5 bases and J 0 bases; bases outside gene matches: 3. The V gene's germline CDR1 is LNHDA and CDR2 SQIVND (reference sequence). CDR3 nucleotide sequence: TGTGCCAGTAGTGGGACAGGCAGCTCCTACGAGCAGTACTTC. It yields the protein CASSGTGSSYEQYF.

The chain joins TRBV13 to TRBJ2-1; 11 bases align to TRBD2. The CDR3 totals 17 residues. V lost 1 base, J lost 5 bases, and 7 bases stayed unmatched. The germline CDR1 and CDR2 sequences are PRHDT and FYEKMQ (reference sequence). This CDR3 is CASSLVLAGERNNEQFF. CDR3 sequence (DNA): TGTGCCAGCAGCTTAGTACTAGCGGGAGAGAGAAACAATGAGCAGTTCTTC.

The rearrangement links TRBV19 to TRBJ1-6; D is uncertain. Trimming removed 6 bases at V and 5 bases at J, with 17 bases between. Germline CDR1 and CDR2: LNHDA and SQIVND (reference sequence). This CDR3 comprises 16 residues. The DNA for the CDR3 is TGTGCCAGTAGCCACCTACAAGGGATGAATAATTCACCCCTCCACTTT. Translating it yields CASSHLQGMNNSPLHF.

The V and J genes are TRBV6-8 and TRBJ2-6; D remains ambiguous. This CDR3 is built from 15 residues. In germline, CDR1 is MNHGY, CDR2 SAAAGT. V dropped 6 bases and J dropped 0 bases, with 9 bases sitting between them. This CDR3 reads CASSALNSGANVLTF. CDR3 sequence (DNA): TGTGCCAGCAGCGCCCTGAACTCTGGGGCCAACGTCCTGACTTTC.

The chain carries TRBV10-1 and TRBJ2-1, with 16 bases aligning to TRBD2. Germline CDR1 WNHNN, CDR2 SYGVQD (reference sequence). The CDR3 contains 17 residues. V trimming: 9 bases; J trimming: 4 bases; junction bases outside the gene matches: 9. In nucleotides, the CDR3 is TGCGCCAGTCTCCCGGGACTAGCGGGAGGGTATTACAATGAGCAGTTCTTC. Translating it yields CASLPGLAGGYYNEQFF.

This clone has a handful of counts. The gene calls are TRBV18 and TRBJ1-4, with 9 bases fitting TRBD1. CDR1 and CDR2 from the germline V gene are KGHSH and LQKENI. V was clipped by 3 bases and J by 7 bases; unmatched bases: 0. The CDR3 runs to 13 residues. The CDR3 here is CASSPGQGEKLFF. The DNA of the CDR3 is TGTGCCAGCTCACCGGGACAGGGTGAAAAACTGTTTTTT.

This clone has just a few counts. In DNA, the CDR3 is TGTGCCTGGAGACGGGGTCCCGAGTATGGCTACACCTTC. Translating it yields CAWRRGPEYGYTF. V gene TRBV30 combines with J gene TRBJ1-2, with no clear D. Germline CDR1 and CDR2: GTSNPN and SVGIG (reference sequence). CDR3 size: 13 residues. V lost 3 bases and J lost 5, with 13 bases in between. Filled out from reference TRBV30 and TRBJ1-2, the complete variable domain reads SQTIHQWPATLVQPVGSPLSLECTVEGTSNPNLYWYRQAAGRGLQLLFYSVGIGQISSEVPQNLSASRPQDRQFILSSKKLLLSDSGFYLCAWRRGPEYGYTFGSGTRLTVV.

The chain recombines TRBV28 with TRBJ1-4; D remains unclear. This CDR3 region has 13 residues. Looked up from germline, CDR1 is MDHEN and CDR2 is SYDVKM. V shed 3 bases and J shed 4 bases, with 6 bases lying between them. The CDR3 region has the DNA TGTGCCAGCAGTTTGGGTTTTAATGAAAAACTGTTTTTT. This codes for CASSLGFNEKLFF.

V is TRBV19 and J is TRBJ2-5; D is ambiguous. The V gene lost 4 bases and the J gene lost 3 bases, with 18 bases spanning the gap. Germline V gene lookup returns CDR1 LNHDA and CDR2 SQIVND (reference sequence). The CDR3 length is 16 residues. The CDR3 loop reads CASSTYRAYQKETQYF. The CDR3 DNA is TGTGCCAGTAGTACATACCGGGCCTACCAAAAAGAGACCCAGTACTTC.

The CDR3 is CASSIKGNTEAFF. In DNA, the CDR3 is TGTGCCAGTAGTATAAAAGGGAACACTGAAGCTTTCTTT. The V call is TRBV19, the J call TRBJ1-1, with D unresolved. Germline CDR1 LNHDA, CDR2 SQIVND (reference sequence). V was clipped by 2 bases and J by 1 base, with 5 bases between them. The CDR3 runs to 13 residues. Together with reference TRBV19 and TRBJ1-1, the CDR3 gives the full variable domain: DGGITQSPKYLFRKEGQNVTLSCEQNLNHDAMYWYRQDPGQGLRLIYYSQIVNDFQKGDIAEGYSVSREKKESFPLTVTSAQKNPTAFYLCASSIKGNTEAFFGQGTRLTVV.

The table lists this clone with a few counts. The chain uses TRBV9 and TRBJ1-6, with unresolved D. Trimming took off 0 bases at V and 8 bases at J, with 9 bases between the two ends. Germline V gives CDR1 SGDLS, CDR2 YYNGEE. The CDR3 spans 14 residues. The DNA of the CDR3 is TGTGCCAGCAGCGTAGAACCTAGTGATTCACCCCTCCACTTT. It is translated as CASSVEPSDSPLHF.

J is TRBJ1-1 and V is TRBV30, with D possibly TRBD1 on 6 matching bases. V lost 0 bases, J lost 10 bases, and 18 bases lay in between. Per germline, CDR1 GTSNPN and CDR2 SVGIG (reference sequence). CDR3 length: 14 amino acids. CDR3 sequence (DNA): TGTGCCTGGAGTGTTGGCAGGGGATCACTGTCAGCTTTCTTT. Its protein product is CAWSVGRGSLSAFF.

This clone has a handful of counts. The genes are TRBV9 and TRBJ1-5; 8 bases are shared with TRBD1. CDR1 is SGDLS and CDR2 is YYNGEE in the germline V gene. The CDR3 has 16 residues. V lost 5 bases, J lost 5 bases, and 12 bases stayed unmatched. The CDR3 loop reads CASRDQRQGLHQPQHF. DNA of the CDR3: TGTGCCAGCAGGGACCAACGACAGGGGCTTCATCAGCCCCAGCATTTT.

This clone has a handful of counts. The J gene is TRBJ1-1, the V gene TRBV6-8; D unresolved. The V gene lost 4 bases and the J gene lost 6 bases, with 9 bases spanning the gap. The CDR3 sequence is 12 residues long. Per germline, CDR1 MNHGY and CDR2 SAAAGT. The CDR3 spells CASSSTIAEAFF. As DNA, the CDR3 is TGTGCCAGCAGTTCCACTATCGCTGAAGCTTTCTTT.

The chain employs TRBV14 and TRBJ2-1; TRBD1 matches 8 bases. Germline-derived CDR1 and CDR2 are SGHDN and FVKESK. The CDR3 loop spans 16 amino acids. The V and J ends lost 1 base and 1 base, in that order; junction bases with no gene match: 3. Here the CDR3 reads CASSQAQGASYNEQFF. The CDR3 nucleotides read TGTGCCAGCAGCCAAGCTCAGGGGGCTTCCTACAATGAGCAGTTCTTC.

Turning to this clone: An end of the junction differs from the germline gene, which may be a read error. The V gene is TRBV30, the J gene TRBJ1-2; a possible D gene is TRBD1 (5 bases). The germline gives CDR1 GTSNPN, CDR2 SVGIG (reference sequence). The CDR3 spans 18 residues. The CDR3 reads CAWSVPLSGLRTKYGYTF. CDR3 sequence (DNA): TGTGCCTGGAGTGTACCCCTATCGGGGCTCAGGACTAAATATGGCTACACCTTC.

This clone was seen once. V is TRBV25-1 and J is TRBJ1-2, with unresolved D. Trimming took 6 bases from V and 3 from J, leaving 8 bases between them. The CDR3 contains 12 residues. From germline, CDR1 is MGHDK and CDR2 SYGVNS. The CDR3, as DNA: TGTGCCAGCAGGGACCGCTACTATGGCTACACCTTC. It translates to CASRDRYYGYTF.

This clone is judged hyperexpanded. This chain joins TRBV23-1 and TRBJ2-7, with 7 bases matching TRBD1. TRBV23-1 is reported as an ORF; its role is uncertain. The CDR3 totals 13 residues. V lost 3 bases and J lost 4; bases outside the gene matches: 3. Written as DNA, the CDR3 is TGCGCCAGCAGTCATTTGACAGGGTACGAGCAGTACTTC. Its protein product is CASSHLTGYEQYF.

This clone was detected only a few times. This rearrangement joins TRBV6-9 to TRBJ2-6, with a tentative D call TRBD1 (5 bases). V lost 5 bases and J 2 bases, leaving 16 bases between the germline ends. CDR1 and CDR2 (germline): MNHGY, SVAAGI. The CDR3 totals 17 residues. CDR3 sequence: CASSQTRGQAGANVLTF. The CDR3 nucleotides are TGTGCCAGCAGTCAAACAAGGGGCCAAGCTGGGGCCAACGTCCTGACTTTC.

On this clone: An end of the junction does not agree with germline; a read error may underlie this. The chain combines TRBV19 with TRBJ2-1; 8 positions agree with TRBD1. There are 17 residues in the CDR3. The germline CDR1 and CDR2 sequences are LNHDA and SQIVND (reference sequence). The CDR3 spells CASSLEDRALRNNEQFF. CDR3 DNA sequence: TGTGCCAGTAGTCTAGAGGACAGGGCTCTCCGAAACAATGAGCAGTTCTTC. The full variable domain, rest sourced from reference TRBV19 and TRBJ2-1, is DGGITQSPKYLFRKEGQNVTLSCEQNLNHDAMYWYRQDPGQGLRLIYYSQIVNDFQKGDIAEGYSVSREKKESFPLTVTSAQKNPTAFYLCASSLEDRALRNNEQFFGPGTRLTVL.

V usage is TRBV4-1 and J usage is TRBJ1-3, with TRBD1 matching over 9 bases. The CDR3 is 18 amino acids. V trimming: 4 bases; J trimming: 1 base; junction bases outside the gene matches: 11. CDR1 and CDR2 from the germline V gene are MGHRA and YSYEKL. The CDR3 DNA is TGCGCCAGCAGCCGAACGGCGGCTGGGACAGGGTCTGGAAACACCATATATTTT. Amino acid sequence: CASSRTAAGTGSGNTIYF.

The chain joins TRBV28 to TRBJ2-7, with TRBD1 matching over 7 bases. The CDR3 extends over 13 amino acids. CDR1 MDHEN and CDR2 SYDVKM come from the germline V gene. Unmatched junction bases numbered 11, after V lost 10 bases and J lost 5 bases. CDR3 residues: CATQPRDRDEQYF. In DNA, the CDR3 is TGTGCCACCCAGCCCCGAGACAGGGACGAGCAGTACTTC.

V and J are TRBV11-3 and TRBJ1-1, with D hard to call. The length of the CDR3 is 14 residues. Between the trimmed V and J ends, which lost 3 bases and 0 bases, there was a span of 8 bases. The germline V gene has CDR1 SGHNT and CDR2 YENEEA. CDR3 amino acids: CASSLKGMNTEAFF. Here the CDR3 DNA reads TGTGCCAGCAGCTTGAAGGGCATGAACACTGAAGCTTTCTTT. The full variable domain, rest sourced from reference TRBV11-3 and TRBJ1-1, is EAGVVQSPRYKIIEKKQPVAFWCNPISGHNTLYWYLQNLGQGPELLIRYENEEAVDDSQLPKDRFSAERLKGVDSTLKIQPAELGDSAVYLCASSLKGMNTEAFFGQGTRLTVV.

This clone was recorded a few times. The chain joins TRBV6-8 to TRBJ2-7; D is tentatively TRBD1 or TRBD2 (6 bases each). This CDR3 spans 12 amino acids. In germline, CDR1 is MNHGY, CDR2 SAAAGT. Trimming removed 2 bases at V and 6 bases at J, with 8 bases between. CDR3 nucleotide sequence: TGTGCCAGCAGTTACGGGGGGCGCGAGCAGTACTTC. Its protein product is CASSYGGREQYF.

V is TRBV19 and J is TRBJ1-5, with 8 bases fitting TRBD1. The CDR3 spans 15 residues. V was pared by 4 bases and J by 2 bases, with 4 bases of the junction left unmatched. Germline lookup yields CDR1 LNHDA and CDR2 SQIVND (reference sequence). CDR3 nucleotides: TGTGCCAGTAGTACCTTGGGACAGGGCAATCAGCCCCAGCATTTT. It translates to CASSTLGQGNQPQHF.